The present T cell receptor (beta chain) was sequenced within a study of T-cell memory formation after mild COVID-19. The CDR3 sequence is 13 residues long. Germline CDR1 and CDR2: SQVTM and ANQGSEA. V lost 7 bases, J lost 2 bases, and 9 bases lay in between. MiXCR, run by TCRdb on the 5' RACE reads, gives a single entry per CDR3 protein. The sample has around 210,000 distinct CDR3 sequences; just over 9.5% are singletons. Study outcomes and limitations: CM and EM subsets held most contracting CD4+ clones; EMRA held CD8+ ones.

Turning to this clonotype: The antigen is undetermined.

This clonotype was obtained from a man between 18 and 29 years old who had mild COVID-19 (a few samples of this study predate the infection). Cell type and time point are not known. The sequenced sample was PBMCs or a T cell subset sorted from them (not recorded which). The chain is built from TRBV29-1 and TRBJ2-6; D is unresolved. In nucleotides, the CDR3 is TGCAGCGCCAGTCAACCTGGGGCCAACGTCCTGACTTTC. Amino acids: CSASQPGANVLTF.